The rows below give T cell receptor beta chains drawn from one sample of a study of blood T cell repertoires in COVID-19. Using immunoSEQ multiplex PCR, the repertoire was profiled, and TCRdb retains in-frame clones only, with some absent. Here the sample spans about 87,000 clones, approximately 83% being singletons. Sequencing was done on a sample of peripheral blood. All receptors derive from a woman aged 70-85 years with acute or convalescent COVID-19. CDR3s include the opening cysteine and the closing phenylalanine or tryptophan. D genes are given only for firm matches. Rows give clone size only sometimes, using once, few, many, or a class for an expanded clone.

CDR3 DNA: TGTGCCAGCAGCCCCCCAGGCCGGCAGTACTTC
CDR3 protein: CASSPPGRQYF
J gene: TRBJ2-7
clone size: NA
CDR3 length: 11
D gene: NA
V gene: TRBV28

CDR3 DNA: TGTGCCTGGAGCCCAGGATCAGTTTTCCCTCGGCCCCAGCATTTT
CDR3 protein: CAWSPGSVFPRPQHF
J gene: TRBJ1-5
clone size: NA
CDR3 length: 15
D gene: NA
V gene: TRBV30

CDR3 DNA: TGTGCCAGCAGCCCTACTGGGGGGTGGGGGACCCAGTACTTC
CDR3 protein: CASSPTGGWGTQYF
J gene: TRBJ2-5
clone size: NA
CDR3 length: 14
D gene: NA
V gene: TRBV7-9

CDR3 DNA: TGTGCCAGCAGCCGACAGGGAGCCGGGGAGCTGTTTTTT
CDR3 protein: CASSRQGAGELFF
J gene: TRBJ2-2
clone size: NA
CDR3 length: 13
D gene: TRBD1
V gene: TRBV14

CDR3 DNA: TGTGCCAGCAGCCTACAGGGGCGGAATTCACCCCTCCACTTT
CDR3 protein: CASSLQGRNSPLHF
J gene: TRBJ1-6
clone size: once
CDR3 length: 14
D gene: TRBD1
V gene: TRBV2

CDR3 DNA: TGTGCCAGCAGTGGAACTCGTTCCGGGGAGACCCAGTACTTC
CDR3 protein: CASSGTRSGETQYF
J gene: TRBJ2-5
clone size: NA
CDR3 length: 14
D gene: NA
V gene: TRBV2

CDR3 DNA: TGCAGTGCTAGTGGGGGCCTCAATCAGCCCCAGCATTTT
CDR3 protein: CSASGGLNQPQHF
J gene: TRBJ1-5
clone size: NA
CDR3 length: 13
D gene: NA
V gene: TRBV20-1

CDR3 DNA: TGTGCCAGCACGGGAACCTCTTATGGCTACACCTTC
CDR3 protein: CASTGTSYGYTF
J gene: TRBJ1-2
clone size: NA
CDR3 length: 12
D gene: NA
V gene: TRBV25-1

CDR3 DNA: TGTGCCAGTAGTATAGTGGCTAGCGGGGGCTCCTACAATGAGCAGTTCTTC
CDR3 protein: CASSIVASGGSYNEQFF
J gene: TRBJ2-1
clone size: NA
CDR3 length: 17
D gene: TRBD2
V gene: TRBV19

CDR3 DNA: TGTGCCAGCAGCGGATACAGCCAAGAGACCCAGTACTTC
CDR3 protein: CASSGYSQETQYF
J gene: TRBJ2-5
clone size: NA
CDR3 length: 13
D gene: NA
V gene: TRBV5-8

CDR3 DNA: TGTGCCAGTAGTATAATCCTGGGACAGGGTAATTCACCCCTCCACTTT
CDR3 protein: CASSIILGQGNSPLHF
J gene: TRBJ1-6
clone size: NA
CDR3 length: 16
D gene: TRBD1
V gene: TRBV19